This T cell receptor beta chain was recovered during a study of blood T cell repertoires in COVID-19. This clone was recorded once. Sequenced by immunoSEQ multiplex PCR; TCRdb stores in-frame clones only, minus some. The repertoire holds roughly 120,000 clones, with more than 75% as singletons. This CDR3 has 13 residues. Between the trimmed V and J ends, which lost 3 bases and 2 bases, there was a span of 9 bases. Germline CDR1 DFQATT, CDR2 SNEGSKA (reference sequence). Specimen: peripheral blood. This chain links TRBV20-1 with TRBJ2-3; D may be TRBD1 (5 bases). This TCR came from a woman aged 45-59 years with acute or convalescent COVID-19. The CDR3 sequence is CSASVGATDTQYF. The CDR3 region has the DNA TGCAGTGCTAGTGTTGGGGCCACAGATACGCAGTATTTT.